This T cell receptor beta chain derives from a study of blood T cell repertoires in COVID-19. Study background: Material from acute and convalescent COVID-19 was sourced from the United States, Italy and Spain. PBMCs, B-cell-depleted T cells, or T cells provided the cDNA or gDNA that made up the material.

The CDR3 consists of 14 residues. Trimming cost V 1 base and J 5 bases, with 11 bases left between them. The germline CDR1 and CDR2 sequences are ENHRY and SYGVKD. This table comes from immunoSEQ multiplex PCR, and its TCRdb copy is limited to in-frame clones, with some not included. Of under 100,000 clones in the sample, about 89% are singletons; the top ten hold about a sixth. The receptor was isolated from a human donor in a cohort sampled during active COVID-19. This sequence joins TRBV10-3 and TRBJ1-2, with D possibly matching TRBD1 (6 bases). Sequences were obtained from peripheral blood. As DNA, the CDR3 is TGTGCCATCAGTGAGTGGGGGGGCTTGTATGGCTACACCTTC. This sequence encodes CAISEWGGLYGYTF.